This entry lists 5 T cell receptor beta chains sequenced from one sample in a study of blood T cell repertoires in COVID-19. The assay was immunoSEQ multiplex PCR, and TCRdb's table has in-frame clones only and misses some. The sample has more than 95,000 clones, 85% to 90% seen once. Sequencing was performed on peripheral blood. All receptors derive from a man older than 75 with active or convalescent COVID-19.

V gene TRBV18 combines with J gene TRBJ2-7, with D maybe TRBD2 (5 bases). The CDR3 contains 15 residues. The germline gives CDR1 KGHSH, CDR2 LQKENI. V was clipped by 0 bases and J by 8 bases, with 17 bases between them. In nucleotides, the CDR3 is TGTGCCAGCTCACCACCGGCAGGTTCAATCGGGAAGCAGTACTTC. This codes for CASSPPAGSIGKQYF.

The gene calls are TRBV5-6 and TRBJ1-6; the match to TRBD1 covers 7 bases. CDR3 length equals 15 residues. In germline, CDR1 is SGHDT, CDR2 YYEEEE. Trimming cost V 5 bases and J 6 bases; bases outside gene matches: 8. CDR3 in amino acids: CASRAQGSGNSPLHF. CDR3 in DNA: TGTGCCAGCAGGGCACAGGGGTCGGGTAATTCACCCCTCCACTTT.

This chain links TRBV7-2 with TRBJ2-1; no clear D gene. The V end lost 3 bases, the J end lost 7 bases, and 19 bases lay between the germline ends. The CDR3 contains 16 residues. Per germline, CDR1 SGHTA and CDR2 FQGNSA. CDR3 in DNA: TGTGCCAGCAGCTTCCGAGCGTCCTCCCGCAGAAATGAGCAGTTCTTC. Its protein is CASSFRASSRRNEQFF.

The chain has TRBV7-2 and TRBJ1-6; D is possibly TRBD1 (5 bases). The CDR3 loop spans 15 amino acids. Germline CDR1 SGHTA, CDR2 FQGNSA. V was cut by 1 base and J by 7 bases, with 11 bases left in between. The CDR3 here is CASSLVGVRNSPLHF. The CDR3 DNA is TGTGCCAGCAGCTTAGTAGGGGTTCGGAATTCACCCCTCCACTTT.

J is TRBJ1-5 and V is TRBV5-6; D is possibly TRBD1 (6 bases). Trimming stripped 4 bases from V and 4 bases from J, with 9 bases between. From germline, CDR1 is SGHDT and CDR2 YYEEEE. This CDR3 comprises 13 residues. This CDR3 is CASSIQGNQPQHF. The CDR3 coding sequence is TGTGCCAGCAGCATCCAGGGGAATCAGCCCCAGCATTTT.